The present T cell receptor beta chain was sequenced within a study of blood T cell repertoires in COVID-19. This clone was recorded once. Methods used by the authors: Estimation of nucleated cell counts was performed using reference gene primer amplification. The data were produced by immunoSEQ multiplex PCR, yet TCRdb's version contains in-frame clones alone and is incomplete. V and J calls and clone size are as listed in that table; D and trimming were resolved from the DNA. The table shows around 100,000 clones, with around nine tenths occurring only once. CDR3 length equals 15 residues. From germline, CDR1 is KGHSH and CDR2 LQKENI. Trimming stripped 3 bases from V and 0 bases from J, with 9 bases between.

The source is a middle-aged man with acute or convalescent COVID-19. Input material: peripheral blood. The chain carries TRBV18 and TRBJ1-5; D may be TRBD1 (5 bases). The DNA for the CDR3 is TGTGCCAGCTCACCGCCGGGGGATAGCAATCAGCCCCAGCATTTT. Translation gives CASSPPGDSNQPQHF.